This TCR beta chain was recovered during a study of blood T cell repertoires in COVID-19. V was pared by 2 bases and J by 7 bases, with 8 bases between. The CDR3 sequence is 12 residues long. Source study methods: By means of reference gene primer amplification, nucleated cell counts were estimated. Sequencing was performed with immunoSEQ multiplex PCR; in TCRdb, only in-frame clones are kept and a portion is missing. For V, J and clone size, that table is used; D and trimming come from the DNA. The table shows around 200,000 clones, with just over 85% occurring only once. This rearrangement joins TRBV12-3 or TRBV12-4 to TRBJ2-5, with D possibly matching TRBD2 (5 bases). This receptor was identified in a man aged 45-65 years with acute or convalescent COVID-19. The sequenced material came from peripheral blood. DNA for the CDR3: TGTGCCAGCAGTTTACCGGGGAGGACCCAGTACTTC. Protein product: CASSLPGRTQYF.